This T cell receptor (beta chain) was retrieved from a study of cytomegalovirus exposure and HLA in healthy donors. Use of 60 Vbeta and 13 Jbeta primers characterized the PCR. Profiling relied on immunoSEQ multiplex PCR, and the TCRdb table lists in-frame clones only, not all of them. The table has 120,000 to 150,000 clones, approximately 82% seen once. Germline lookup yields CDR1 SGHNT and CDR2 YYREEE (reference sequence). Between the trimmed V and J ends, which lost 1 base and 8 bases, there was a span of 12 bases. The CDR3 runs 13 residues. Study findings and constraints: The study designated 160 or so TCR beta chains cytomegalovirus-associated. In an earlier analysis, in approximately 570 donors, most V segments appeared productive either ~87% or ~30% of the time.

Note on this clone: Its cognate antigen is unknown.

This TCR was sampled from a man aged 18 to 29 in good health and CMV-seropositive. The V gene is TRBV5-4, the J gene TRBJ1-2; maybe TRBD1 (6 bases). The sample was PBMCs. The CDR3 DNA reads TGTGCCAGCAGCTTGCAGGGGCAGATGGGCTACACCTTC. Amino acid sequence: CASSLQGQMGYTF. The full variable domain, completed using reference TRBV5-4 and TRBJ1-2, is ETGVTQSPTHLIKTRGQQVTLRCSSQSGHNTVSWYQQALGQGPQFIFQYYREEENGRGNFPPRFSGLQFPNYSSELNVNALELDDSALYLCASSLQGQMGYTFGSGTRLTVV.